This T cell receptor beta chain was profiled in a study of PD-1 blockade in classical Hodgkin lymphoma. The germline V gene has CDR1 SQVTM and CDR2 ANQGSEA. CDR3 length: 18 residues. V gave up 5 bases and J gave up 2 bases, with 26 bases separating them. The time point: newly diagnosed, previously untreated cHL patient sample. Serving as comparison were PBMCs from newly diagnosed, untreated classical Hodgkin lymphoma, which were sequenced alongside the relapsed/refractory trial patients. The table came from immunoSEQ multiplex PCR; TCRdb's copy has only in-frame clones and leaves some out. The data contain tens of thousands of clones, 91% of them seen just once; the ten biggest clones take up approximately 3.9%.

This chain connects TRBV29-1 to TRBJ2-3, with D perhaps matching TRBD2 (6 bases). The specimen sequenced was peripheral blood mononuclear cells (PBMCs). The origin of this receptor is a human donor with classical Hodgkin lymphoma. The CDR3 spells CSVQGAASARSPTDTQYF. CDR3 nucleotide sequence: TGCAGCGTTCAAGGGGCGGCTAGCGCCAGATCCCCCACAGATACGCAGTATTTT.